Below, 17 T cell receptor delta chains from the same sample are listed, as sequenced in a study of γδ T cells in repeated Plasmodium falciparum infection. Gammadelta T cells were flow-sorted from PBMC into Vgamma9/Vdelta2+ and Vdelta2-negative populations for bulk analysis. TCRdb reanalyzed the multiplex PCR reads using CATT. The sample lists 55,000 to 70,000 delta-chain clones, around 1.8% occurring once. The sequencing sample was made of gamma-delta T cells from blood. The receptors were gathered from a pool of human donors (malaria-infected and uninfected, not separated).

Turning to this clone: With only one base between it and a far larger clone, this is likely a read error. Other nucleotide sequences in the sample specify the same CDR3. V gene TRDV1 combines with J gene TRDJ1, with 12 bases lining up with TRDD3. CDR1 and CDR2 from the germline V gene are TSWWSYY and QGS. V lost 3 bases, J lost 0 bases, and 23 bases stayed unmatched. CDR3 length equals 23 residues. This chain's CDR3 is CALGESFLPYWGILWAYTDKLIF. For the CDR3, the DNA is TGTGCTCTTGGGGAGAGCTTCCTACCGTACTGGGGGATACTCTGGGCTTACACCGATAAACTCATCTTT.

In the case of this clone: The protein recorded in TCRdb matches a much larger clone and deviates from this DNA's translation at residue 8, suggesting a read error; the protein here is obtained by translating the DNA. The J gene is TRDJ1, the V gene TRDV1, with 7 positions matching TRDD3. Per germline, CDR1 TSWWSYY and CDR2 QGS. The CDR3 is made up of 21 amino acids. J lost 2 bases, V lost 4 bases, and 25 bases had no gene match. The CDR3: CALGGFASLRFTGDYTDKLIF. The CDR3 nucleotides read TGTGCTCTTGGGGGGTTCGCCTCCCTACGGTTTACTGGGGACTATACCGATAAACTCATCTTT.

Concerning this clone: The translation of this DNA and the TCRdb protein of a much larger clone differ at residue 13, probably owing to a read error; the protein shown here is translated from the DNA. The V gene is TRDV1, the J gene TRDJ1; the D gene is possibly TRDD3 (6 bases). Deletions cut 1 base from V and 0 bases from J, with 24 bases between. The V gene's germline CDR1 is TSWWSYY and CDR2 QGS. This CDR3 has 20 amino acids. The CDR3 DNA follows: TGTGCTCTTGGGGAACCCAAAAAGTGGGTCTGGGGACAGTACACCGATAAACTCATCTTT. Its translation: CALGEPKKWVWGQYTDKLIF.

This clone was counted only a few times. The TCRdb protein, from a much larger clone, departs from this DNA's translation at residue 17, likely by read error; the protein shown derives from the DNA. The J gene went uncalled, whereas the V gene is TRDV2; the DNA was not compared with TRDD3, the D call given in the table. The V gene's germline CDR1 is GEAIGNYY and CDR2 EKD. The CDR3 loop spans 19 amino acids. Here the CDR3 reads CACDAATGGYGGYTDKPIF. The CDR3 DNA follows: TGTGCCTGTGACGCCGCTACTGGGGGATACGGGGGGTATACCGATAAACCCATCTTT.

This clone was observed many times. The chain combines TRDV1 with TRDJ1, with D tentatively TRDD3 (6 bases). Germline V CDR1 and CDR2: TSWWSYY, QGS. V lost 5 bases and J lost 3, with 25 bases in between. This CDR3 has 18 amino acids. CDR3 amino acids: CALGTPFKSYWVPDKLIF. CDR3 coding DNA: TGTGCTCTTGGGACCCCTTTCAAATCGTACTGGGTACCCGATAAACTCATCTTT.

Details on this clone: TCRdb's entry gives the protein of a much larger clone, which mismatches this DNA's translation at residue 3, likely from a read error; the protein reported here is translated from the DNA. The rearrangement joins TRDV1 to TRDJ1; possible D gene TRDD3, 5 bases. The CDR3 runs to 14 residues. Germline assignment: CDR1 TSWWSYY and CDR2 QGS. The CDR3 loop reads CAPGILGCTDKLIF. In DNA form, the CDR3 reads TGTGCTCCTGGGATCCTGGGTTGCACCGATAAACTCATCTTT.

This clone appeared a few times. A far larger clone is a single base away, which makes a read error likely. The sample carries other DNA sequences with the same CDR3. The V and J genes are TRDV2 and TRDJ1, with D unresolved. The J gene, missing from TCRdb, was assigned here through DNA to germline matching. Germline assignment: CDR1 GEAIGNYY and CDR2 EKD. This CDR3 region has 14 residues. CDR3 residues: CACDTPFVVEVLIF. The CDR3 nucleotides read TGTGCATGTGACACCCCTTTTGTAGTCGAAGTACTCATCTTT.

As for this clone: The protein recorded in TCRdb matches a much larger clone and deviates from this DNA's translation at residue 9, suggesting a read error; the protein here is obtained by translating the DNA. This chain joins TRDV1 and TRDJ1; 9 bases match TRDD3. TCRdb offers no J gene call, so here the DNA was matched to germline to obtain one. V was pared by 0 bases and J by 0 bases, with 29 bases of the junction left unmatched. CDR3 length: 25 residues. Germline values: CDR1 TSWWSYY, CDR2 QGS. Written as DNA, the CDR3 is TGTGCTCTTGGGGAACTGTCCCAGAGGTCCTGTTGTACTGGGGGACTGAATCCCTACACCGATAAACTCATCTTT. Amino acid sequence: CALGELSQRSCCTGGLNPYTDKLIF.

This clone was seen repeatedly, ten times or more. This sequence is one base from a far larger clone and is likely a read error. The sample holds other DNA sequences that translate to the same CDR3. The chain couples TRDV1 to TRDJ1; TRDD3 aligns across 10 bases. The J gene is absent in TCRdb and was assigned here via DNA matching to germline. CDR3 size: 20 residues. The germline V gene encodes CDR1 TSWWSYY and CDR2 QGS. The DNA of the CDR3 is TGTGCCCTTGGGTCCCCAACCTTCGACCTTCTGGGGGATATCCTCGATAAACTCATCTTT. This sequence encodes CALGSPTFDLLGDILDKLIF.

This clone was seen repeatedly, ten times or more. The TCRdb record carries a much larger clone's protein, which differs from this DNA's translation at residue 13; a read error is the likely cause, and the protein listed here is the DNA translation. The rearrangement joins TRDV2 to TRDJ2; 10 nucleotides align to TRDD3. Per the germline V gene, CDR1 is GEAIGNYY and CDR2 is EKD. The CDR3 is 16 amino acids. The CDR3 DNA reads TGTGCCTGTGACACCGGGGGGATACGAGGGACAGCACGACTCTTCTTT. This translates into CACDTGGIRGTARLFF.

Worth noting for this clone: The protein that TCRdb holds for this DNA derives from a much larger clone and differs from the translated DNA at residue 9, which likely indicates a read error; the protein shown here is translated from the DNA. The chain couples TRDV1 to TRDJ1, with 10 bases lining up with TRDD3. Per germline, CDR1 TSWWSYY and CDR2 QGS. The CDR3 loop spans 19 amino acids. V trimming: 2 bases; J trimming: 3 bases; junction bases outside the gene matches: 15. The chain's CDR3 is CALGEFLPATGGWADKLIF. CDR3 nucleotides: TGTGCTCTTGGGGAATTCTTACCCGCTACTGGGGGATGGGCCGATAAACTCATCTTT.

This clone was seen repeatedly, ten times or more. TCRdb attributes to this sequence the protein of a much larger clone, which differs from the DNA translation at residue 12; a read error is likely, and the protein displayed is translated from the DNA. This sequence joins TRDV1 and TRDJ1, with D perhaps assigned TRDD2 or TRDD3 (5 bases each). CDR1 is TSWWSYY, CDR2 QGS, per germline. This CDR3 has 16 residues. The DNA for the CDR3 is TGTGCTCTTGGGGACCTACGAGGGGAAGTCACCTATAAACTCATCTTT. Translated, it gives CALGDLRGEVTYKLIF.

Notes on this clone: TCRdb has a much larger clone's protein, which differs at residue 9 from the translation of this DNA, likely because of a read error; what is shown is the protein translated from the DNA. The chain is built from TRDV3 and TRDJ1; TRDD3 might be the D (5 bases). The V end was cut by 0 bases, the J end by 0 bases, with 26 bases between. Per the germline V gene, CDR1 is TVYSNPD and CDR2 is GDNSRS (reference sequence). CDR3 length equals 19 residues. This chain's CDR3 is CAFSTRVWGGRLYTDKLIF. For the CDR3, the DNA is TGTGCCTTTAGTACCCGCGTATGGGGTGGGAGATTATACACCGATAAACTCATCTTT.

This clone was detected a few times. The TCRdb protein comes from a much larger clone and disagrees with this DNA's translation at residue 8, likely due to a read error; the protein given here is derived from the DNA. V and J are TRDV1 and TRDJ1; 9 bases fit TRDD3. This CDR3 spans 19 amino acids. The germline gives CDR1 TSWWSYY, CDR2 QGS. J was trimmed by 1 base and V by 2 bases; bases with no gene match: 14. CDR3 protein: CALGERISRGIPPTDKLIF. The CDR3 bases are TGTGCTCTTGGGGAAAGGATCTCTAGGGGGATACCGCCCACCGATAAACTCATCTTT.

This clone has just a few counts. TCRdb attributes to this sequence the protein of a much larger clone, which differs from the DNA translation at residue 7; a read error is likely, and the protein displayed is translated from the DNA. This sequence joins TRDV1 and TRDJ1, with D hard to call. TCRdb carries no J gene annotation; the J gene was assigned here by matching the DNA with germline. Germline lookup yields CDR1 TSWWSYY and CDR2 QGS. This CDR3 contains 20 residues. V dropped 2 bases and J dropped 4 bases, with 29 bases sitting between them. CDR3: CALGEGCHPPGLFHGDKLIF. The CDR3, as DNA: TGTGCTCTTGGGGAAGGGTGCCACCCCCCCGGGCTATTTCATGGCGATAAACTCATCTTT.

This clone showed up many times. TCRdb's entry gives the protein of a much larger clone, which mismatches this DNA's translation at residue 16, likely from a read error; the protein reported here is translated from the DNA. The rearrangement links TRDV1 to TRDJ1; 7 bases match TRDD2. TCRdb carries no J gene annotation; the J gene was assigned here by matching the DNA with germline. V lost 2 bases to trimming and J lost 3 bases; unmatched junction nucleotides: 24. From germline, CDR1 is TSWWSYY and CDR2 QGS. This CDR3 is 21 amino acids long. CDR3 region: CALGEVSYGGPYSLYADKLIF. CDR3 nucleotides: TGTGCTCTTGGGGAAGTTTCCTACGGGGGGCCGTACTCTCTGTACGCCGATAAACTCATCTTT.

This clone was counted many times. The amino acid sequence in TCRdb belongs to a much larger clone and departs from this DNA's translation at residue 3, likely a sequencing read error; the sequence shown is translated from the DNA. The CDR3 bases are TGTGCCCGTGACACCGATTCTACTGGGGGATACGCCGATAAACTCATCTTT. This codes for CARDTDSTGGYADKLIF. The rearrangement joins TRDV2 to TRDJ1; 13 nucleotides agree with TRDD3. Per germline, CDR1 GEAIGNYY and CDR2 EKD. The CDR3 loop spans 17 amino acids.